This T cell receptor (beta chain) was identified during a study of cytomegalovirus exposure and HLA in healthy donors. Findings and caveats of the study: The Asian-associated ancestry cluster reportedly had fewer N-insertions than the 666-donor mean in a later analysis. By a later analysis, the bulk of CMV-associated TCR beta chains appeared HLA-restricted. Relative to equally common others, HLA-associated TCR beta chains showed greater clonal expansion in a later analysis.

PCR was performed using 60 Vbeta and 13 Jbeta primers. Produced via immunoSEQ multiplex PCR; TCRdb's table is partial and in-frame only. Of 30,000 to 50,000 clones listed, 60% to 75% were seen once; the top ten hold roughly 3.9%. Note on this clone: Its matching antigen is unknown.

Despite likely unrecorded immune exposures, the donors were nominally healthy at the time of sampling. CDR3 length equals 13 residues. V was shortened by 0 bases and J by 11 bases, with 13 bases between the two germline ends. Germline loops: CDR1 GTSNPN, CDR2 SVGIG (reference sequence). The source material was PBMCs. This receptor was identified in a man aged 40-49 years in good health and CMV-seronegative. V usage is TRBV30 and J usage is TRBJ1-4, with D possibly TRBD1 on 5 matching bases. The CDR3, as DNA: TGTGCCTGGAGTGTACCTGGGGCCGGGAAACTGTTTTTT. Translation gives CAWSVPGAGKLFF. Together with reference TRBV30 and TRBJ1-4, the CDR3 gives the full variable domain: SQTIHQWPATLVQPVGSPLSLECTVEGTSNPNLYWYRQAAGRGLQLLFYSVGIGQISSEVPQNLSASRPQDRQFILSSKKLLLSDSGFYLCAWSVPGAGKLFFGSGTQLSVL.